This passage covers 31 T cell receptor beta chains from one sample sequenced in a study of blood T cell repertoires in COVID-19. Assay: immunoSEQ multiplex PCR; the TCRdb copy retains only in-frame clones and omits some. The sample shows some 190,000 clones, around 84% of them seen only once. Specimen: peripheral blood. These receptors were taken from a human donor in a cohort sampled during active COVID-19.

This clone was seen only a few times. The same CDR3 is also encoded by other DNA sequences in this sample. The chain couples TRBV19 to TRBJ1-5; D possibly corresponds to TRBD1 (5 bases). V dropped 5 bases and J dropped 7 bases, with 15 bases sitting between them. The CDR3 totals 14 residues. Per the germline V gene, CDR1 is LNHDA and CDR2 is SQIVND (reference sequence). The CDR3 DNA is TGTGCCAGTAGTTTCCAGGGAGGCCGACAGCCCCAGCATTTT. Amino acid sequence: CASSFQGGRQPQHF.

The V gene is TRBV24-1, the J gene TRBJ2-3; TRBD2 is a possible D gene (6 bases). Germline-derived CDR1 and CDR2 are KGHDR and SFDVKD. Trimming pared 9 bases from V and 4 bases from J, leaving 19 bases between. CDR3 size: 15 residues. The CDR3 loop is CATQSHLGSPDTQYF. In DNA form, the CDR3 reads TGTGCCACCCAATCCCACCTCGGGAGTCCAGATACGCAGTATTTT.

This clone was seen a few times. The chain couples TRBV24-1 to TRBJ1-2; no clear D. V was clipped by 7 bases and J by 5 bases, with 13 bases between them. The CDR3 runs 13 residues. Germline CDR1 is KGHDR and CDR2 is SFDVKD. The CDR3 loop is CATSASGYYGYTF. As DNA, the CDR3 is TGTGCCACCAGCGCGTCGGGGTATTATGGCTACACCTTC.

The chain combines TRBV28 with TRBJ2-1, with 8 bases aligning to TRBD2. This CDR3 is 15 amino acids long. Losses at the gene ends were 6 bases for V and 0 bases for J; bases not matched to a gene: 4. CDR1 MDHEN and CDR2 SYDVKM come from the germline V gene. For the CDR3, the DNA is TGTGCCAGCAGCTCACTAGCGGTCTCCTACAATGAGCAGTTCTTC. This encodes CASSSLAVSYNEQFF.

The table lists this clone with a count of one. The chain joins TRBV5-8 to TRBJ2-1, with 8 bases lining up with TRBD2. V trimming: 0 bases; J trimming: 5 bases; junction bases outside the gene matches: 7. Looked up from germline, CDR1 is SGHTS and CDR2 is YDEGEE. The CDR3 runs to 16 residues. The CDR3 coding sequence is TGTGCCAGCAGCTTGGAGGTTCTAGCGGGTAACAATGAGCAGTTCTTC. Translated, it gives CASSLEVLAGNNEQFF.

The chain recombines TRBV7-2 with TRBJ2-1, with D uncertain. CDR1 and CDR2 from the germline V gene are SGHTA and FQGNSA. The length of the CDR3 is 18 residues. Trimming shortened V by 2 bases and J by 5 bases, and 22 bases separated the two germline ends. Written as DNA, the CDR3 is TGTGCCAGCAGCTTAATAGCTCTTCTCTCCCAAATAGACAATGAGCAGTTCTTC. This sequence encodes CASSLIALLSQIDNEQFF.

V gene TRBV7-2 combines with J gene TRBJ2-5; 8 nucleotides line up with TRBD2. The CDR3 runs to 14 residues. The trim removed 5 bases at V and 5 bases at J, leaving 7 bases unmatched. The germline V gene has CDR1 SGHTA and CDR2 FQGNSA. The CDR3: CASSLGGGRETQYF. CDR3 DNA sequence: TGTGCCAGCAGCCTCGGGGGGGGCCGGGAGACCCAGTACTTC.

CDR3 coding DNA: TGTGCCACCAGCAGAACGAACAGGGGCACAGATACGCAGTATTTT. The encoded protein is CATSRTNRGTDTQYF. The V and J genes are TRBV15 and TRBJ2-3, with D perhaps TRBD1 (6 bases). Trimming took off 2 bases at V and 1 base at J, with 10 bases between the two ends. The CDR3 extends over 15 amino acids. In germline, CDR1 is LNHNV, CDR2 YYDKDF (reference sequence).

A few counts support this clone. The rearrangement uses TRBV7-8 and TRBJ1-2; D not certain. CDR3 length: 15 amino acids. Trimming removed 2 bases at V and 7 bases at J, with 17 bases between. Germline assignment: CDR1 SGHVS and CDR2 FQNEAQ. In nucleotides, the CDR3 is TGTGCCAGCAGCTTAATCCCCCCTCCGTCGGGTGGCTACACCTTC. It codes for CASSLIPPPSGGYTF. Full variable domain (rest looked up from reference TRBV7-8 and TRBJ1-2): GAGVSQSPRYKVAKRGQDVALRCDPISGHVSLFWYQQALGQGPEFLTYFQNEAQLDKSGLPSDRFFAERPEGSVSTLKIQRTQQEDSAVYLCASSLIPPPSGGYTFGSGTRLTVV.

The gene calls are TRBV18 and TRBJ1-1; D is unresolved. Trimming took off 1 base at V and 0 bases at J, with 3 bases between the two ends. The CDR3 contains 13 residues. Germline V gene lookup returns CDR1 KGHSH and CDR2 LQKENI. The CDR3 reads CASSPLMNTEAFF. The CDR3 coding sequence is TGTGCCAGCTCACCACTAATGAACACTGAAGCTTTCTTT.

This sequence joins TRBV7-9 and TRBJ2-5; the D is unclear. Germline CDR1 SEHNR, CDR2 FQNEAQ (reference sequence). Trimming pared 2 bases from V and 5 bases from J, leaving 6 bases between. CDR3 length: 12 residues. CDR3 DNA sequence: TGTGCCAGCAGCTTACAGTGGGAGACCCAGTACTTC. This codes for CASSLQWETQYF.

The V call is TRBV7-9, the J call TRBJ2-1, with 11 bases that match TRBD2. Germline assignment: CDR1 SEHNR and CDR2 FQNEAQ (reference sequence). The CDR3 spans 15 residues. V dropped 7 bases and J dropped 9; count of bases not matched to a gene: 11. The CDR3 DNA is TGTGCCAGCACCTCGTGGCTAGCGGGAGGTGGTGAGCAGTTCTTC. Protein: CASTSWLAGGGEQFF.

In the case of this clone: In the same sample, other DNA sequences code for this CDR3. V and J are TRBV12-3 or TRBV12-4 and TRBJ1-2; maybe TRBD1 (5 bases). The CDR3 consists of 12 residues. V was clipped by 5 bases and J by 2 bases, with 6 bases between them. The CDR3 loop is CASSRGNYGYTF. CDR3 coding DNA: TGTGCCAGCAGTCGGGGGAACTATGGCTACACCTTC.

The chain couples TRBV7-9 to TRBJ1-4, with TRBD1 matching 8 bases. The CDR3 consists of 17 residues. The V segment lost 10 bases and the J segment 0 bases; nucleotides outside the gene matches: 13. Germline CDR1 is SEHNR and CDR2 is FQNEAQ (reference sequence). The CDR3 loop is CAKRRQGSPATNEKLFF. The CDR3 DNA reads as TGTGCCAAAAGGAGACAGGGGTCCCCTGCAACTAATGAAAAACTGTTTTTT.

The rearrangement links TRBV19 to TRBJ1-2; D remains ambiguous. Trimming pared 5 bases from V and 1 base from J, leaving 8 bases between. CDR3 size: 13 residues. The germline V gene has CDR1 LNHDA and CDR2 SQIVND (reference sequence). The CDR3 sequence: CASSWAVNYGYTF. The CDR3 nucleotides are TGTGCCAGTAGTTGGGCAGTTAACTATGGCTACACCTTC.

Of note for this clone: Within the sample, other DNA sequences also encode this same CDR3. This chain links TRBV5-1 with TRBJ2-5; TRBD1 matches at 7 bases. The V and J ends lost 9 bases and 2 bases, in that order; junction bases with no gene match: 7. Germline V gives CDR1 SGHRS, CDR2 YFSETQ. This CDR3 spans 13 amino acids. CDR3 sequence (DNA): TGCGCCACTCGACAGGGCTTACAAGAGACCCAGTACTTC. It is translated as CATRQGLQETQYF.

CDR3 in amino acids: CAMAPRLAGGPGSNEQFF. In nucleotides, the CDR3 is TGTGCCATGGCCCCTCGACTAGCGGGGGGGCCGGGTTCAAATGAGCAGTTCTTC. The chain combines TRBV10-3 with TRBJ2-1; 14 bases agree with TRBD2. The CDR3 is 18 residues long. Per germline, CDR1 ENHRY and CDR2 SYGVKD. Losses at the gene ends were 9 bases for V and 7 bases for J; bases not matched to a gene: 17.

This clone was recorded only once. The chain couples TRBV5-1 to TRBJ1-3; D is ambiguous. The V and J ends lost 0 bases and 0 bases respectively, with 10 bases between them. The germline gives CDR1 SGHRS, CDR2 YFSETQ. CDR3 length: 16 residues. The DNA for the CDR3 is TGCGCCAGCAGCTTGGGGCAGGCCTTCTCTGGAAACACCATATATTTT. Its protein product is CASSLGQAFSGNTIYF.

The DNA for the CDR3 is TGCGCCAGCAGCGTAGGGGGTTCCTACGAGCAGTACTTC. Translating gives CASSVGGSYEQYF. The chain couples TRBV5-1 to TRBJ2-7, with a weak D call TRBD1 (6 bases). From germline, CDR1 is SGHRS and CDR2 YFSETQ. Trimming cost V 4 bases and J 1 base, with 9 bases left between them. The CDR3 covers 13 residues.

This clone has a single count. The rearrangement uses TRBV29-1 and TRBJ2-5; D may be TRBD2 (7 bases). Between the trimmed V and J ends, which lost 4 bases and 1 base, there was a span of 10 bases. Per germline, CDR1 SQVTM and CDR2 ANQGSEA. CDR3 length equals 13 residues. CDR3 protein: CSVVAGAQETQYF. CDR3 DNA sequence: TGCAGCGTTGTGGCGGGGGCCCAAGAGACCCAGTACTTC.

The chain joins TRBV28 to TRBJ1-5; maybe TRBD1 (5 bases). Germline V gene data show CDR1 as MDHEN and CDR2 as SYDVKM. Trimming left V 6 bases short and J 6 bases short, with 12 bases between. The CDR3 has 13 residues. CDR3: CASRTGTIQPQHF. Written as DNA, the CDR3 is TGTGCCAGCAGGACCGGGACTATTCAGCCCCAGCATTTT.

V usage is TRBV6-5 and J usage is TRBJ1-6; D remains unclear. V lost 5 bases and J lost 6, with 11 bases in between. In germline, CDR1 is MNHEY, CDR2 SVGAGI. The CDR3 runs 14 residues. The CDR3 nucleotides are TGTGCCAGCAGTAAAAGCCTTGTTAATTCACCCCTCCACTTT. It yields the protein CASSKSLVNSPLHF.

This chain connects TRBV28 to TRBJ2-3, with TRBD2 matching 7 bases. Germline assignment: CDR1 MDHEN and CDR2 SYDVKM. The CDR3 length is 14 residues. Trimming at V came to 8 bases and at J to 5 bases, leaving 10 bases not matched to a gene. This chain's CDR3 is CASLKFGRRDTQYF. The CDR3 DNA follows: TGTGCCAGCCTAAAATTCGGGAGGAGAGATACGCAGTATTTT.

The genes are TRBV3-1 (or the pseudogene TRBV3-2) and TRBJ2-3, with D unclear. CDR3 length: 18 amino acids. The germline gives CDR1 LGHDT, CDR2 YNNKEL (reference sequence). Deletions cut 4 bases from V and 1 base from J, with 21 bases between. The CDR3 loop is CASSPRLFRLLRTDTQYF. CDR3 nucleotides: TGTGCCAGCAGCCCCCGCTTATTTCGACTCCTTCGCACAGATACGCAGTATTTT.

J is TRBJ1-6 and V is TRBV6-5; D may be TRBD1 (6 bases). The V gene lost 4 bases and the J gene lost 9 bases, with 13 bases spanning the gap. This CDR3 is 14 amino acids long. Germline values: CDR1 MNHEY, CDR2 SVGAGI. The CDR3 loop reads CASSSGVIGSPLHF. CDR3 nucleotide sequence: TGTGCCAGCAGTTCAGGGGTGATAGGTTCACCCCTCCACTTT.

This chain uses TRBV19 with TRBJ2-2; perhaps TRBD1 as D (5 bases). CDR1 is LNHDA, CDR2 SQIVND, per germline (reference sequence). This CDR3 has 14 amino acids. Trimming took 4 bases from V and 3 from J, leaving 9 bases between them. The CDR3 loop is CASSTGMDTGELFF. CDR3 bases: TGTGCCAGTAGTACAGGGATGGACACCGGGGAGCTGTTTTTT. The full variable domain, with the rest looked up from reference TRBV19 and TRBJ2-2, is DGGITQSPKYLFRKEGQNVTLSCEQNLNHDAMYWYRQDPGQGLRLIYYSQIVNDFQKGDIAEGYSVSREKKESFPLTVTSAQKNPTAFYLCASSTGMDTGELFFGEGSRLTVL.

V and J are TRBV6-6 and TRBJ1-2; 8 nucleotides agree with TRBD1. The CDR3 length is 18 residues. Germline V gene data show CDR1 as MNHNY and CDR2 as SVGAGI (reference sequence). Trimming took 5 bases from V and 4 from J; bases not matched to a gene: 18. CDR3: CASSPIRTGKEMSYGYTF. The CDR3 coding sequence is TGTGCCAGCAGTCCTATTCGGACAGGGAAGGAAATGAGCTATGGCTACACCTTC.

This clone is a singleton in its sample. This chain connects TRBV18 to TRBJ1-1, with 7 positions matching TRBD1. This CDR3 is built from 15 residues. In germline, CDR1 is KGHSH, CDR2 LQKENI. V lost 1 base, J lost 0 bases, and 2 bases stayed unmatched. CDR3 residues: CASSPQGAMNTEAFF. The CDR3 nucleotides are TGTGCCAGCTCACCACAGGGGGCCATGAACACTGAAGCTTTCTTT.

A few counts support this clone. The genes are TRBV6-5 and TRBJ2-2; 15 bases line up with TRBD2. The CDR3 totals 15 residues. V trimming: 6 bases; J trimming: 8 bases; junction bases outside the gene matches: 4. Germline CDR1 MNHEY, CDR2 SVGAGI. Here the CDR3 reads CASSKGTSGRGELFF. In DNA, the CDR3 is TGTGCCAGCAGCAAGGGGACTAGCGGGAGGGGGGAGCTGTTTTTT.

The V and J genes are TRBV7-6 and TRBJ2-5; 9 bases line up with TRBD1. The CDR3 is 16 residues long. The V gene end was trimmed by 5 bases and the J gene end by 4 bases; junction bases not matched to a gene: 11. Germline V lookup: CDR1 SGHVS, CDR2 FNYEAQ. The chain's CDR3 is CASSPSVDRGTETQYF. The CDR3 nucleotides are TGTGCCAGCAGCCCTAGCGTGGACAGGGGAACAGAGACCCAGTACTTC.

This clone was detected only once. The chain joins TRBV30 to TRBJ1-2; 7 bases map to TRBD1. The CDR3 runs 15 residues. Trimming took 8 bases from V and 4 from J; bases not matched to a gene: 16. Germline CDR1 is GTSNPN and CDR2 is SVGIG (reference sequence). CDR3: CALEQRDSRAYGYTF. CDR3 nucleotides: TGTGCCCTTGAGCAAAGGGACAGTCGAGCCTATGGCTACACCTTC.